These 10 T cell receptor beta chains were all obtained from the same sample, sequenced in a study of blood T cell repertoires in COVID-19. Clones were read by immunoSEQ multiplex PCR, and TCRdb kept only the in-frame ones, dropping some. The table has some 500,000 clones, roughly 91% seen once. The sample comprised peripheral blood. All receptors derive from a woman between 45 and 60 years old with COVID-19, enrolled during active disease.

CDR3 amino acids: CASSFDRVLTEAFF. The CDR3 bases are TGTGCCAGCAGCTTTGACCGGGTCCTCACTGAAGCTTTCTTT. The V gene is TRBV7-9, the J gene TRBJ1-1, with unresolved D. The germline CDR1 and CDR2 sequences are SEHNR and FQNEAQ (reference sequence). The length of the CDR3 is 14 residues. V was pared by 3 bases and J by 4 bases, with 12 bases between.

The chain recombines TRBV9 with TRBJ2-3; the D is unclear. The germline V gene encodes CDR1 SGDLS and CDR2 YYNGEE. The CDR3 loop spans 16 amino acids. V lost 0 bases and J lost 5, with 16 bases in between. The CDR3 DNA is TGTGCCAGCAGCGTAGATCGCTCAGGAAACAAAGATACGCAGTATTTT. Encoded protein: CASSVDRSGNKDTQYF. Looking up the rest from reference TRBV9 and TRBJ2-3 gives the full variable domain: DSGVTQTPKHLITATGQRVTLRCSPRSGDLSVYWYQQSLDQGLQFLIQYYNGEERAKGNILERFSAQQFPDLHSELNLSSLELGDSALYFCASSVDRSGNKDTQYFGPGTRLTVL.

The chain is built from TRBV13 and TRBJ2-3; possible D gene TRBD2, 6 bases. The length of the CDR3 is 13 residues. Germline V lookup: CDR1 PRHDT, CDR2 FYEKMQ (reference sequence). The V and J ends lost 4 bases and 6 bases respectively, with 11 bases between them. The CDR3: CASSSSGRDTQYF. The CDR3 nucleotides are TGTGCCAGCAGCTCCTCAGGGAGGGATACGCAGTATTTT.

This clone was detected only once. This rearrangement joins TRBV15 to TRBJ2-5; D is perhaps TRBD1 (7 bases). CDR1 LNHNV and CDR2 YYDKDF come from the germline V gene (reference sequence). Trimming pared 3 bases from V and 2 bases from J, leaving 13 bases between. The CDR3 is 15 residues long. This chain's CDR3 is CATSSRRGPQETQYF. CDR3 sequence (DNA): TGTGCCACCAGCAGTAGGAGGGGGCCACAAGAGACCCAGTACTTC.

The CDR3 protein is CASRAGTENEAFF. DNA of the CDR3: TGTGCCAGCAGAGCCGGGACAGAGAATGAAGCTTTCTTT. The chain is built from TRBV9 and TRBJ1-1, with 7 bases identical to TRBD1. V gave up 5 bases and J gave up 7 bases; unmatched junction bases: 8. This CDR3 is 13 amino acids long. In germline, CDR1 is SGDLS, CDR2 YYNGEE.

The chain couples TRBV6-5 to TRBJ1-1; D possibly corresponds to TRBD1 (6 bases). This CDR3 has 12 residues. The germline V and J ends were trimmed by 7 bases and 4 bases, with 10 bases remaining between them. Germline CDR1 and CDR2: MNHEY and SVGAGI. This chain's CDR3 is CASKGEITEAFF. CDR3 DNA: TGTGCCAGCAAGGGGGAGATCACTGAAGCTTTCTTT.

The chain couples TRBV2 to TRBJ1-1, with TRBD1 as a possible D gene (6 bases). V was shortened by 11 bases and J by 4 bases, with 20 bases between the two germline ends. The CDR3 length is 14 residues. The V gene's germline CDR1 is SNHLY and CDR2 FYNNEI. CDR3 coding DNA: TGTGCCGGGGGCATTCATGGTGGAGGCACTGAAGCTTTCTTT. Translated: CAGGIHGGGTEAFF.

The chain recombines TRBV29-1 with TRBJ2-7; 8 nucleotides line up with TRBD1. The CDR3 is 15 amino acids. Per the germline V gene, CDR1 is SQVTM and CDR2 is ANQGSEA. The trim removed 6 bases at V and 6 bases at J, leaving 16 bases unmatched. CDR3 nucleotide sequence: TGCAGCGTAGGACAGGGTGTACTTCCCCGCGGCGAGCAGTACTTC. It is translated as CSVGQGVLPRGEQYF.

This clone appeared once. V usage is TRBV19 and J usage is TRBJ1-1, with 7 bases aligning to TRBD1. Germline loops: CDR1 LNHDA, CDR2 SQIVND (reference sequence). Trimming at V came to 6 bases and at J to 1 base, leaving 5 bases not matched to a gene. The CDR3 has 14 amino acids. CDR3 residues: CASREQGKNTEAFF. CDR3 DNA: TGTGCCAGTAGAGAACAGGGGAAGAACACTGAAGCTTTCTTT.

The chain combines TRBV20-1 with TRBJ2-1; 10 positions agree with TRBD2. V lost 3 bases to trimming and J lost 7 bases; unmatched junction nucleotides: 3. The CDR3 has 13 residues. CDR1 and CDR2 from the germline V gene are DFQATT and SNEGSKA (reference sequence). The CDR3 loop is CSASSGLANEQFF. DNA of the CDR3: TGCAGTGCTAGTTCGGGACTAGCGAATGAGCAGTTCTTC.